The following is a T cell receptor beta chain sequence with its context. The CDR3 is 14 residues long. CDR1 SGHDN and CDR2 FVKESK come from the germline V gene. V was clipped by 6 bases and J by 5 bases; unmatched bases: 8. This sample stems from a study of blood T cell repertoires in COVID-19. Across the study: Sites in the United States, Italy and Spain provided acute and convalescent COVID-19 samples. Sources were T cells, B-cell-depleted T cells, or PBMCs; the material itself was cDNA or gDNA.

In the original processing: Nucleated cell number was recorded as an estimate derived from reference gene primer amplification. Generated by immunoSEQ multiplex PCR, the TCRdb table keeps only in-frame clones and is missing some. That table gives V, J and clone size, and the DNA gave D and trimming. This table holds 220,000 or so clones, approximately 81% found once. Sequencing used peripheral blood. The genes are TRBV14 and TRBJ1-1; 8 nucleotides line up with TRBD1. This receptor was taken from a man aged 45-65 years who had recovered from COVID-19. The CDR3 DNA sequence: TGTGCCAGCAGTCAATTTACAGGGGGGACTGAAGCTTTCTTT. Protein: CASSQFTGGTEAFF.